The TCR beta chain under discussion was sequenced for a study of T-cell memory formation after mild COVID-19. Findings and caveats of the study: Contracting clones localized mainly to CM and EM when CD4+ and mainly to EMRA when CD8+.

To note about this clonotype: As yet, its antigen is unknown.

UMIs and sample barcodes were carried by the TCR alpha and TCR beta cDNA libraries that 5'RACE produced using constant-segment primers. TCRdb recomputed calls from the 5' RACE reads with MiXCR, one row per CDR3 protein. The sample contains 430,000 or so distinct CDR3 sequences, approximately 25% of which appear only once. The receptor's source is an adult woman who had mild COVID-19 (a few samples of this study predate the infection). Cell type and time point are not known. Sequenced input: PBMCs or a T cell subset sorted from them (not recorded which).

This CDR3 reads CSARDVDRGNTIYF. The CDR3 DNA reads TGCAGTGCTAGAGATGTGGACAGGGGTAACACCATATATTTT. The V gene is TRBV20-1, the J gene TRBJ1-3, with 9 nucleotides matching TRBD1. Germline CDR1 reads DFQATT; CDR2 reads SNEGSKA (reference sequence). This CDR3 has 14 residues. V shed 0 bases, J shed 7 bases, and the junction held 4 bases outside the gene matches.